This T cell receptor (beta chain) was sequenced during a study of early T cells in non-severe SARS-CoV-2 infection. About the research overall: Sequenced bulk RNA came from whole blood that was unsorted, and chains were unpaired.

There are 11 residues in the CDR3. Germline CDR1 is DFQATT and CDR2 is SNEGSKA (reference sequence). Study-level results: The matching step, a VDJdb search, favored anti-spike CD8 responses and missed private and CD4 specificities.

Unique molecular identifiers were attached to individual cDNA molecules. TCRdb recomputed calls from the 5' RACE reads with MiXCR, one row per CDR3 protein. The sample has about 26,000 distinct CDR3 sequences; roughly 4.1% are singletons. Ten or more counts support this clonotype. Its antigen is still unknown. The sample taken for sequencing was whole blood. This receptor was obtained from an adult who was a healthcare worker with PCR-confirmed SARS-CoV-2 infection or an uninfected control (not recorded which). The chain employs TRBV20-1 and TRBJ2-3; 10 nucleotides agree with TRBD2. CDR3: CIAGGRDTQYF. The CDR3 DNA follows: TGCATAGCGGGGGGCCGCGATACGCAGTATTTT.